Below, 15 T cell receptor beta chains from the same sample are listed, as sequenced in a study of CD8 T cells in ankylosing spondylitis. TCRdb re-called the 5' RACE reads through MiXCR, storing one row per CDR3 protein. This table has some 240,000 distinct CDR3 sequences, roughly a quarter appearing once. Sequencing was carried out using blood, either unsorted or a sorted T cell fraction (not recorded which). These TCRs come from a male donor with ankylosing spondylitis or in good health (not recorded which).

This clonotype turned up a few times. The J gene is TRBJ2-3, the V gene TRBV20-1, with 10 bases identical to TRBD2. Germline assignment: CDR1 DFQATT and CDR2 SNEGSKA (reference sequence). The CDR3 runs 13 residues. With 6 bases clipped from V and 5 bases from J, the junction kept 5 bases outside the gene matches. The CDR3 region has the DNA TGCAGTGCGCAGCGGGGGGGAGTAGATACGCAGTATTTT. Its translation is CSAQRGGVDTQYF.

This clonotype occurred many times. The chain recombines TRBV5-6 with TRBJ1-2, with TRBD1 matching over 7 bases. V was clipped by 4 bases and J by 5 bases; unmatched bases: 8. Germline V gene sequence: CDR1 SGHDT, CDR2 YYEEEE. This CDR3 region has 14 residues. The CDR3 DNA is TGTGCCAGCAGCCTTGGACAGGCAAGATATGGCTACACCTTC. Amino acid sequence: CASSLGQARYGYTF.

In this sample, this clonotype turned up many times. The J gene is TRBJ2-4, the V gene TRBV20-1; 7 positions match TRBD1. The V gene end was trimmed by 7 bases and the J gene end by 3 bases; junction bases not matched to a gene: 9. Per the germline V gene, CDR1 is DFQATT and CDR2 is SNEGSKA (reference sequence). This CDR3 is built from 14 residues. The CDR3 region is CSGTGTALKNIQYF. DNA for the CDR3: TGCAGTGGTACCGGGACAGCTCTCAAAAACATTCAGTACTTC.

This clonotype was found many times. CDR3 nucleotides: TGTGCCAGCAGCACAGGACTAGCTCGGGGCACAGATACGCAGTATTTT. Protein sequence: CASSTGLARGTDTQYF. The chain links TRBV5-5 to TRBJ2-3; 8 bases are a match to TRBD2. The V segment lost 4 bases and the J segment 1 base; nucleotides outside the gene matches: 8. Germline CDR1 and CDR2: SGHKS and YYEKEE (reference sequence). The CDR3 covers 16 residues.

The table lists this clonotype with a few counts. The chain has TRBV12-3 or TRBV12-4 and TRBJ2-3; TRBD2 matches 13 bases. The CDR3 sequence is 15 residues long. The junction had 8 bases not matched to a gene; V was cut back by 5 bases and J by 9 bases. CDR3 sequence: CASSRTSGGAWTQYF. The CDR3 nucleotides read TGTGCCAGCAGTCGTACTAGCGGGGGGGCGTGGACGCAGTATTTT.

This sequence joins TRBV2 and TRBJ2-1, with D possibly matching TRBD2 (5 bases). V was trimmed by 11 bases and J by 5 bases, leaving 16 bases between them. Germline V CDR1 and CDR2: SNHLY, FYNNEI. The CDR3 is made up of 13 amino acids. CDR3 region: CACQWGANNEQFF. CDR3 coding DNA: TGTGCCTGTCAGTGGGGAGCCAACAATGAGCAGTTCTTC.

This clonotype was detected a few times. The chain has TRBV20-1 and TRBJ2-3; D remains unclear. V gave up 5 bases and J gave up 0 bases, with 12 bases separating them. The CDR3 is 14 residues long. Germline CDR1 is DFQATT and CDR2 is SNEGSKA (reference sequence). The CDR3 region is CSAGTLSSTDTQYF. The DNA of the CDR3 is TGCAGTGCTGGCACCCTATCTAGCACAGATACGCAGTATTTT.

The CDR3 DNA sequence: TGCAGTGCACTGGCAGGGCCCACCGACGAGCAGTACTTC. This encodes CSALAGPTDEQYF. The genes are TRBV20-1 and TRBJ2-7; D is possibly TRBD1 (5 bases). CDR3 size: 13 residues. The V gene lost 6 bases and the J gene lost 5 bases, with 17 bases spanning the gap. Germline V gives CDR1 DFQATT, CDR2 SNEGSKA (reference sequence).

This clonotype was observed a few times. The chain uses TRBV30 and TRBJ2-3; no clear D gene. V was shortened by 5 bases and J by 5 bases, with 11 bases between the two germline ends. The CDR3 consists of 12 residues. Germline-derived CDR1 and CDR2 are GTSNPN and SVGIG (reference sequence). Here the CDR3 DNA reads TGTGCCTGGGGAATTTCTAGAGATACGCAGTATTTT. Residues: CAWGISRDTQYF.

This clonotype was observed a few times. V usage is TRBV15 and J usage is TRBJ2-3; weak D call: TRBD2 (5 bases). The germline gives CDR1 LNHNV, CDR2 YYDKDF (reference sequence). V lost 0 bases, J lost 0 bases, and 16 bases lay in between. The CDR3 covers 18 residues. CDR3 nucleotide sequence: TGTGCCACCAGCAGAGACATACCGGGAACCACTAGCACAGATACGCAGTATTTT. Translating gives CATSRDIPGTTSTDTQYF.

This clonotype occurred many times. The V call is TRBV5-1, the J call TRBJ2-2; D gene unclear. This CDR3 region has 13 residues. V dropped 0 bases and J dropped 1 base, with 1 base sitting between them. Germline CDR1 reads SGHRS; CDR2 reads YFSETQ. The CDR3 loop reads CASSLGNTGELFF. In nucleotides, the CDR3 is TGCGCCAGCAGCTTGGGGAACACCGGGGAGCTGTTTTTT.

V gene TRBV28 combines with J gene TRBJ2-7; possible D gene TRBD1, 5 bases. Trimming removed 1 base at V and 2 bases at J, with 9 bases between. The germline V gene has CDR1 MDHEN and CDR2 SYDVKM. There are 14 residues in the CDR3. DNA for the CDR3: TGTGCCAGCAGTTTATCCGACAGAGCCTACGAGCAGTACTTC. Residues: CASSLSDRAYEQYF.

This clonotype was picked up many times. The rearrangement links TRBV20-1 to TRBJ2-3, with TRBD2 identical over 12 bases. CDR3 length: 16 amino acids. Trimming at V came to 4 bases and at J to 1 base, leaving 6 bases not matched to a gene. Germline V lookup: CDR1 DFQATT, CDR2 SNEGSKA (reference sequence). This CDR3 reads CSANRRTSGGTDTQYF. In DNA, the CDR3 is TGCAGTGCTAACCGGCGGACTAGCGGGGGCACAGATACGCAGTATTTT.

V gene TRBV20-1 combines with J gene TRBJ2-1, with TRBD2 matching over 8 bases. After removal of 5 bases from V and 8 bases from J, the junction contained 11 bases not matched to a gene. The CDR3 has 14 residues. The germline V gene has CDR1 DFQATT and CDR2 SNEGSKA (reference sequence). The CDR3 reads CSAERGGPFDEQFF. The CDR3 region has the DNA TGCAGTGCTGAACGGGGGGGGCCCTTCGATGAGCAGTTCTTC.

This clonotype was picked up many times. The chain combines TRBV20-1 with TRBJ2-1; 8 bases match TRBD2. Trimming cost V 3 bases and J 3 bases; bases outside gene matches: 4. Germline CDR1 reads DFQATT; CDR2 reads SNEGSKA (reference sequence). The CDR3 has 14 amino acids. CDR3 sequence (DNA): TGCAGTGCTAGCCGCGGGGGGCTCTACAATGAGCAGTTCTTC. It specifies CSASRGGLYNEQFF.